Shown below are 24 T cell receptor beta chains from a single sample sequenced in a study of T-cell memory formation after mild COVID-19. TCRdb independently ran MiXCR on the 5' RACE reads; one entry per CDR3 protein. The table includes 140,000 or so distinct CDR3 sequences, more than 13% detected once. Material for sequencing was PBMCs or a T cell subset sorted from them (not recorded which). All receptors derive from an adult woman who had mild COVID-19 (a few samples of this study predate the infection). Cell type and time point are not known.

This clonotype was counted between two and nine times. The CDR3 sequence is CASSFTGDPNQPQHF. The CDR3 nucleotides are TGTGCCAGCAGTTTCACAGGGGATCCCAATCAGCCCCAGCATTTT. The rearrangement joins TRBV12-3 or TRBV12-4 to TRBJ1-5; TRBD1 matches at 7 bases. The V gene end was trimmed by 3 bases and the J gene end by 3 bases; junction bases not matched to a gene: 5. There are 15 residues in the CDR3.

DNA for the CDR3: TGTGCCAGCAGCGAAACTCGACAGGGCCAAGAGACCCAGTACTTC. Residues: CASSETRQGQETQYF. The rearrangement joins TRBV7-9 to TRBJ2-5; 7 bases are shared with TRBD1. The V gene's germline CDR1 is SEHNR and CDR2 FQNEAQ (reference sequence). CDR3 length: 15 amino acids. V trimming: 5 bases; J trimming: 1 base; junction bases outside the gene matches: 7.

The rearrangement joins TRBV13 to TRBJ2-3, with D possibly matching TRBD1 (6 bases). Germline V lookup: CDR1 PRHDT, CDR2 FYEKMQ (reference sequence). The CDR3 length is 14 residues. V was cut by 3 bases and J by 2 bases, with 9 bases left in between. The CDR3 here is CASSFPGHTDTQYF. Written as DNA, the CDR3 is TGTGCCAGCAGCTTTCCGGGACACACAGATACGCAGTATTTT.

This clonotype was recorded many times. The chain couples TRBV7-9 to TRBJ2-1; D call uncertain. Germline V gene lookup returns CDR1 SEHNR and CDR2 FQNEAQ (reference sequence). Trimming pared 5 bases from V and 4 bases from J, leaving 9 bases between. The CDR3 contains 13 residues. This CDR3 reads CASSAGFYNEQFF. CDR3 sequence (DNA): TGTGCCAGCAGCGCCGGCTTTTACAATGAGCAGTTCTTC.

The table lists this clonotype with a few counts. CDR3 amino acids: CASSLGRALASYEQYF. The CDR3 DNA sequence: TGTGCCAGCAGCTTGGGCAGGGCCTTAGCGTCCTACGAGCAGTACTTC. The chain links TRBV11-1 to TRBJ2-7; D assignment may be TRBD1 or TRBD2 (5 bases each). Germline loops: CDR1 SGHAT, CDR2 FQDESV (reference sequence). This CDR3 has 16 amino acids. With 3 bases removed from V and 1 base from J, the gap between germline ends came to 16 bases.

The rearrangement joins TRBV7-9 to TRBJ2-2; D remains unclear. This CDR3 is 12 amino acids long. The V end lost 4 bases, the J end lost 6 bases, and 6 bases lay between the germline ends. CDR1 is SEHNR, CDR2 FQNEAQ, per germline (reference sequence). The CDR3 DNA reads as TGTGCCAGCAGCTCGGATGCCGGGGAGCTGTTTTTT. Its translation is CASSSDAGELFF. The complete variable domain, with remaining parts taken from reference TRBV7-9 and TRBJ2-2, reads DTGVSQNPRHKITKRGQNVTFRCDPISEHNRLYWYRQTLGQGPEFLTYFQNEAQLEKSRLLSDRFSAERPKGSFSTLEIQRTEQGDSAMYLCASSSDAGELFFGEGSRLTVL.

V is TRBV29-1 and J is TRBJ2-3; 10 bases map to TRBD2. CDR3 length: 15 residues. With V trimmed by 1 base and J by 1 base, 2 bases remained unmatched. CDR1 and CDR2 from the germline V gene are SQVTM and ANQGSEA. The CDR3 coding sequence is TGCAGCGTTGAAGGACTAGCGGGCGGCACAGATACGCAGTATTTT. Amino acid sequence: CSVEGLAGGTDTQYF.

The chain is built from TRBV29-1 and TRBJ1-1; D gene ambiguous. V dropped 2 bases and J dropped 2 bases, with 6 bases sitting between them. The germline gives CDR1 SQVTM, CDR2 ANQGSEA. This CDR3 region has 12 residues. The CDR3 loop is CSVESLNTEAFF. CDR3 nucleotides: TGCAGCGTTGAATCCCTTAACACTGAAGCTTTCTTT.

This clonotype showed up many times. The J gene is TRBJ1-1, the V gene TRBV12-3 or TRBV12-4; 8 bases line up with TRBD1. With 1 base clipped from V and 6 bases from J, the junction kept 4 bases outside the gene matches. The CDR3 is made up of 14 amino acids. CDR3 sequence reads: CASSLGQGSAEAFF. The CDR3 DNA is TGTGCCAGCAGTTTAGGACAGGGGTCGGCTGAAGCTTTCTTT.

The chain has TRBV7-8 and TRBJ2-5; TRBD2 matches at 11 bases. Germline trimming cut 1 base from V and 5 bases from J; bases unmatched to any gene: 6. CDR3 length: 16 residues. Germline V lookup: CDR1 SGHVS, CDR2 FQNEAQ. Here the CDR3 reads CASSLVVAGGLETQYF. The CDR3 coding sequence is TGTGCCAGCAGCTTAGTGGTAGCGGGAGGGTTGGAGACCCAGTACTTC.

This clonotype has more than one count but fewer than ten. The rearrangement links TRBV30 to TRBJ1-1; 8 bases match TRBD1. Germline V gives CDR1 GTSNPN, CDR2 SVGIG (reference sequence). The CDR3 contains 12 residues. The J segment lost 6 bases and the V segment lost 3 bases, leaving 3 bases of the junction unmatched. CDR3 bases: TGTGCCTGGAGGGCACAGGGGGCTGAAGCTTTCTTT. Translating it yields CAWRAQGAEAFF.

The chain joins TRBV21-1 to TRBJ2-1; the DNA was not used to check the table's D call, TRBD2. TRBV21-1 is a pseudogene locus. This CDR3 region has 17 residues. CDR3 nucleotide sequence: TGTGCCAGCAGCAAAGCGAAGCGGGGGTTCTCCTACAATGAGCAGTTCTTC. It is translated as CASSKAKRGFSYNEQFF.

The table lists this clonotype with a few counts. V usage is TRBV21-1 and J usage is TRBJ1-5. TRBV21-1 is a known pseudogene. The CDR3 has 17 residues. In DNA form, the CDR3 reads TGTGCCAGCAGCAAAGAAGGACCTTCCCCCAGCAATCAGCCCCAGCATTTT. It codes for CASSKEGPSPSNQPQHF.

This rearrangement joins TRBV29-1 to TRBJ2-7; weak D call: TRBD1 (6 bases). The CDR3 has 14 residues. The V end lost 2 bases, the J end lost 3 bases, and 14 bases lay between the germline ends. CDR1 SQVTM and CDR2 ANQGSEA come from the germline V gene. CDR3: CSVESRGGGYEQYF. CDR3 nucleotides: TGCAGCGTTGAAAGCAGGGGTGGAGGCTACGAGCAGTACTTC.

The sample holds many counts of this clonotype. The gene calls are TRBV18 and TRBJ2-7, with 7 bases aligning to TRBD1. Germline V gene data show CDR1 as KGHSH and CDR2 as LQKENI. This CDR3 spans 15 amino acids. With 3 bases clipped from V and 0 bases from J, the junction kept 5 bases outside the gene matches. DNA of the CDR3: TGTGCCAGCTCACCCGGACAGGCAAACTCCTACGAGCAGTACTTC. Protein sequence: CASSPGQANSYEQYF.

This clonotype appeared a few times. The CDR3 region is CASSETGGRNEQFF. The CDR3 region has the DNA TGTGCCAGCAGTGAAACGGGGGGGCGAAATGAGCAGTTCTTC. V is TRBV6-4 and J is TRBJ2-1; 8 bases match TRBD2. J lost 7 bases, V lost 3 bases, and 5 bases had no gene match. The CDR3 runs to 14 residues. Per germline, CDR1 MRHNA and CDR2 SNTAGT.

This clonotype appeared a few times. The genes are TRBV6-6 and TRBJ2-3; 7 nucleotides agree with TRBD1. This CDR3 has 15 residues. Trimming took 0 bases from V and 0 from J; bases not matched to a gene: 0. Germline V CDR1 and CDR2: MNHNY, SVGAGI (reference sequence). CDR3 in amino acids: CASSYSTGSTDTQYF. For the CDR3, the DNA is TGTGCCAGCAGTTACTCGACAGGGAGCACAGATACGCAGTATTTT.

This chain connects TRBV20-1 to TRBJ2-4; maybe TRBD1 (6 bases). Between the trimmed V and J ends, which lost 0 bases and 1 base, there was a span of 13 bases. There are 16 residues in the CDR3. Per the germline V gene, CDR1 is DFQATT and CDR2 is SNEGSKA (reference sequence). The CDR3 nucleotides read TGCAGTGCTAGAGATGGCAGGGGTAGTGCCAAAAACATTCAGTACTTC. Its protein is CSARDGRGSAKNIQYF.

The CDR3: CASTAGGYNEQFF. The CDR3 coding sequence is TGTGCCAGCACGGCAGGGGGTTACAATGAGCAGTTCTTC. V is TRBV6-5 and J is TRBJ2-1; TRBD1 agrees at 7 bases. With V trimmed by 7 bases and J by 4 bases, 4 bases remained unmatched. Germline CDR1 and CDR2: MNHEY and SVGAGI. This CDR3 has 13 amino acids.

V and J are TRBV28 and TRBJ2-3; D unclear. The ends were cut back, 6 bases at V and 0 bases at J, with 16 bases in the middle. The CDR3 is made up of 16 amino acids. Germline CDR1 MDHEN, CDR2 SYDVKM. This chain's CDR3 is CASSSPDYTSTDTQYF. CDR3 nucleotides: TGTGCCAGCAGCTCACCCGATTACACTAGCACAGATACGCAGTATTTT.

The chain has TRBV29-1 and TRBJ2-2; TRBD2 might be the D (6 bases). With 7 bases removed from V and 2 bases from J, the gap between germline ends came to 11 bases. Germline CDR1 SQVTM, CDR2 ANQGSEA. The CDR3 contains 13 residues. This CDR3 reads CSAAGGNTGELFF. DNA of the CDR3: TGCAGCGCCGCCGGGGGAAACACCGGGGAGCTGTTTTTT.

CDR3 loop: CASSRGTGGIHEQYF. CDR3 nucleotides: TGCGCCAGCAGCCGGGGGACAGGGGGTATCCACGAGCAGTACTTC. V usage is TRBV4-1 and J usage is TRBJ2-7; 11 bases fit TRBD1. V gave up 4 bases and J gave up 5 bases; unmatched junction bases: 7. Germline-derived CDR1 and CDR2 are MGHRA and YSYEKL. CDR3 length: 15 amino acids.

This clonotype came up a few times. The V call is TRBV6-5, the J call TRBJ1-1; D ambiguous. Trimming removed 0 bases from V and 4 bases from J, with 12 bases in between. The germline gives CDR1 MNHEY, CDR2 SVGAGI. CDR3 length equals 15 residues. The CDR3 here is CASSYSGGLGTEAFF. CDR3 nucleotide sequence: TGTGCCAGCAGTTACTCGGGAGGGTTGGGCACTGAAGCTTTCTTT.

V and J are TRBV27 and TRBJ1-5; unclear D gene. This CDR3 is 13 amino acids long. Per the germline V gene, CDR1 is MNHEY and CDR2 is SMNVEV (reference sequence). The V end lost 4 bases, the J end lost 6 bases, and 10 bases lay between the germline ends. The CDR3 here is CASSWRGGQPQHF. CDR3 DNA sequence: TGTGCCAGCAGTTGGCGGGGAGGTCAGCCCCAGCATTTT.